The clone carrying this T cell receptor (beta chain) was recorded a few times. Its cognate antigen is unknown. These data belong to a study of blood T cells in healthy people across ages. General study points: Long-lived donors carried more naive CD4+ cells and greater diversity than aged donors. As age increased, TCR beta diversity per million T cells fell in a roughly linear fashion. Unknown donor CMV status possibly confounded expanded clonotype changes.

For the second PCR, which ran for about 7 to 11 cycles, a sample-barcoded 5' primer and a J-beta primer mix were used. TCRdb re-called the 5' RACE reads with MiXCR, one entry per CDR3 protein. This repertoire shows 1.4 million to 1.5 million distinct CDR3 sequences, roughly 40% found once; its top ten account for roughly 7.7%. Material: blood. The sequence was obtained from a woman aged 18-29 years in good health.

This chain's CDR3 is CAWSASGRIYEQYF. The CDR3 bases are TGTGCCTGGAGTGCTAGCGGGCGGATATACGAGCAGTACTTC. The V gene is TRBV30, the J gene TRBJ2-7; 8 bases align to TRBD2. Unmatched junction bases numbered 6, after V lost 1 base and J lost 4 bases. Germline CDR1 GTSNPN, CDR2 SVGIG (reference sequence). CDR3 length: 14 amino acids.